These 24 T cell receptor beta chains originate from one sample sequenced in a study of blood T cell repertoires in COVID-19. The assay was immunoSEQ multiplex PCR, and TCRdb's table has in-frame clones only and misses some. In the table there are roughly 100,000 clones, almost 80% of which are singletons. Sequenced: peripheral blood. All receptors come from a man aged 55-75 years with active or convalescent COVID-19.

The chain is built from TRBV14 and TRBJ2-5, with TRBD2 as a possible D gene (5 bases). The CDR3 spans 14 residues. The germline V gene has CDR1 SGHDN and CDR2 FVKESK. Trimming shortened V by 0 bases and J by 3 bases, and 8 bases separated the two germline ends. In DNA, the CDR3 is TGTGCCAGCAGCCAAGATCCCGGGGAAGAGACCCAGTACTTC. Translated: CASSQDPGEETQYF.

This clone was counted between two and nine times. This chain joins TRBV19 and TRBJ1-4, with 8 bases fitting TRBD1. The germline gives CDR1 LNHDA, CDR2 SQIVND (reference sequence). This CDR3 region has 15 residues. The V and J ends lost 10 bases and 6 bases, in that order; junction bases with no gene match: 13. The CDR3 nucleotides read TGTGCCACCCGTAGACAAGACAGGGGAGATGAAAAACTGTTTTTT. Encoded protein: CATRRQDRGDEKLFF. The full variable domain, with the rest looked up from reference TRBV19 and TRBJ1-4, is DGGITQSPKYLFRKEGQNVTLSCEQNLNHDAMYWYRQDPGQGLRLIYYSQIVNDFQKGDIAEGYSVSREKKESFPLTVTSAQKNPTAFYLCATRRQDRGDEKLFFGSGTQLSVL.

This sequence joins TRBV4-1 and TRBJ2-5; D is perhaps TRBD2 (6 bases). The CDR3 is 17 residues long. Per the germline V gene, CDR1 is MGHRA and CDR2 is YSYEKL. V lost 1 base to trimming and J lost 2 bases, with 17 bases between them. The CDR3 loop is CASSQGVGRGQQETQYF. CDR3 DNA: TGCGCCAGCAGCCAAGGGGTGGGGCGGGGCCAGCAAGAGACCCAGTACTTC.

The chain employs TRBV28 and TRBJ1-5, with D tentatively TRBD1 (5 bases). V shed 5 bases and J shed 3 bases, with 17 bases lying between them. Germline V gives CDR1 MDHEN, CDR2 SYDVKM. The CDR3 is made up of 16 amino acids. For the CDR3, the DNA is TGTGCCAGCAGTACCTCCGGGCAGGGTAACAATCAGCCCCAGCATTTT. It codes for CASSTSGQGNNQPQHF.

The chain joins TRBV7-9 to TRBJ2-2; 11 positions agree with TRBD2. With V trimmed by 4 bases and J by 5 bases, 9 bases remained unmatched. The CDR3 covers 17 residues. The germline V gene encodes CDR1 SEHNR and CDR2 FQNEAQ (reference sequence). As DNA, the CDR3 is TGTGCCAGCAGCTCGGATCTAGCGGGGGGAGTTACCGGGGAGCTGTTTTTT. This encodes CASSSDLAGGVTGELFF.

This CDR3 reads CASSVPRGWPPSGKLFF. CDR3 coding DNA: TGTGCCAGCAGCGTACCCCGGGGGTGGCCCCCTTCTGGAAAACTGTTTTTT. This chain uses TRBV9 with TRBJ1-4, with a weak D call TRBD1 (5 bases). Per germline, CDR1 SGDLS and CDR2 YYNGEE. The CDR3 covers 17 residues. Deletions cut 1 base from V and 10 bases from J, with 23 bases between.

The rearrangement uses TRBV5-4 and TRBJ1-1; TRBD1 matches at 9 bases. Losses at the gene ends were 4 bases for V and 0 bases for J; bases not matched to a gene: 13. This CDR3 is 18 amino acids long. Looked up from germline, CDR1 is SGHNT and CDR2 is YYREEE (reference sequence). The CDR3 DNA sequence: TGTGCCAGCAGCATAGGACAGGGGATGGAATGGGTGAACACTGAAGCTTTCTTT. Protein sequence: CASSIGQGMEWVNTEAFF. Variable domain in full (rest from reference TRBV5-4 and TRBJ1-1): ETGVTQSPTHLIKTRGQQVTLRCSSQSGHNTVSWYQQALGQGPQFIFQYYREEENGRGNFPPRFSGLQFPNYSSELNVNALELDDSALYLCASSIGQGMEWVNTEAFFGQGTRLTVV.

The chain has TRBV4-3 and TRBJ1-2, with 8 bases fitting TRBD1. Germline V gives CDR1 LGHNA, CDR2 YSLEER. The CDR3 spans 15 residues. V trimming: 1 base; J trimming: 8 bases; junction bases outside the gene matches: 9. For the CDR3, the DNA is TGCGCCAGCAGCCAAGGGGGGACAGGCGTCTCCGGCTACACCTTC. Its translation: CASSQGGTGVSGYTF.

The chain is built from TRBV7-2 and TRBJ2-3, with TRBD2 matching over 9 bases. The length of the CDR3 is 16 residues. Germline V gene lookup returns CDR1 SGHTA and CDR2 FQGNSA. V shed 5 bases, J shed 4 bases, and the junction held 10 bases outside the gene matches. Written as DNA, the CDR3 is TGTGCCAGCAGCCCGATAGCGGGAGAGGGGGCAGATACGCAGTATTTT. It translates to CASSPIAGEGADTQYF. Full variable domain (rest looked up from reference TRBV7-2 and TRBJ2-3): GAGVSQSPSNKVTEKGKDVELRCDPISGHTALYWYRQSLGQGLEFLIYFQGNSAPDKSGLPSDRFSAERTGGSVSTLTIQRTQQEDSAVYLCASSPIAGEGADTQYFGPGTRLTVL.

The count of this clone is one. The rearrangement joins TRBV7-9 to TRBJ1-5; D is possibly TRBD1 (6 bases). CDR1 SEHNR and CDR2 FQNEAQ come from the germline V gene (reference sequence). The CDR3 is 15 amino acids. V lost 0 bases to trimming and J lost 3 bases, with 9 bases between them. The CDR3 loop is CASSLAGQTNQPQHF. In nucleotides, the CDR3 is TGTGCCAGCAGCTTAGCAGGACAGACCAATCAGCCCCAGCATTTT.

This chain connects TRBV24-1 to TRBJ2-7; 7 nucleotides line up with TRBD1. This CDR3 is built from 14 residues. Germline CDR1 reads KGHDR; CDR2 reads SFDVKD. J gave up 4 bases and V 4 bases, and 6 bases lay outside the gene matches. CDR3 in DNA: TGTGCCACCAGTGACCTCCGACAGGGATACGAGCAGTACTTC. Its protein product is CATSDLRQGYEQYF.

This rearrangement joins TRBV6-5 to TRBJ1-1, with 7 bases lining up with TRBD1. This CDR3 has 13 residues. CDR1 and CDR2 from the germline V gene are MNHEY and SVGAGI. Trimming at V came to 5 bases and at J to 4 bases, leaving 4 bases not matched to a gene. The CDR3 is CASSRQGTTEAFF. The CDR3 region has the DNA TGTGCCAGCAGTCGACAGGGTACCACTGAAGCTTTCTTT.

This chain connects TRBV9 to TRBJ2-1, with 12 positions matching TRBD2. The V gene end was trimmed by 2 bases and the J gene end by 8 bases; junction bases not matched to a gene: 11. Looked up from germline, CDR1 is SGDLS and CDR2 is YYNGEE. CDR3 length: 17 amino acids. CDR3 sequence: CASSVTLGLAGNDEQFF. CDR3 bases: TGTGCCAGCAGCGTGACACTCGGACTAGCGGGAAACGATGAGCAGTTCTTC.

This clone was counted a single time. This rearrangement joins TRBV5-1 to TRBJ2-1, with 13 bases matching TRBD2. Unmatched junction bases numbered 3, after V lost 0 bases and J lost 9 bases. The CDR3 consists of 15 residues. The germline CDR1 and CDR2 sequences are SGHRS and YFSETQ. Written as DNA, the CDR3 is TGCGCCAGCAGCTTGGCACTAGCGGGAGGGGCTGAGCAGTTCTTC. This codes for CASSLALAGGAEQFF.

The chain uses TRBV4-3 and TRBJ1-3; 9 nucleotides align to TRBD1. The CDR3 has 17 amino acids. Germline V gives CDR1 LGHNA, CDR2 YSLEER. The J segment lost 4 bases and the V segment lost 0 bases, leaving 7 bases of the junction unmatched. In DNA form, the CDR3 reads TGCGCCAGCAGCCAAGATGCGCACAGGGGGCGCGGAAACACCATATATTTT. It encodes CASSQDAHRGRGNTIYF.

The rearrangement joins TRBV3-1 (or the pseudogene TRBV3-2) to TRBJ2-3; 10 nucleotides align to TRBD2. Trimming took 5 bases from V and 6 from J; bases not matched to a gene: 8. CDR1 is LGHDT, CDR2 YNNKEL, per germline (reference sequence). This CDR3 contains 15 residues. CDR3 residues: CASSSGGALRDTQYF. In DNA, the CDR3 is TGTGCCAGCAGCAGCGGGGGGGCCCTCCGGGATACGCAGTATTTT.

The chain uses TRBV28 and TRBJ1-5; D uncertain. From germline, CDR1 is MDHEN and CDR2 SYDVKM. The CDR3 contains 15 residues. Trimming removed 5 bases from V and 2 bases from J, with 13 bases in between. The CDR3 loop is CASSPEGWGNQPQHF. In DNA, the CDR3 is TGTGCCAGCAGTCCAGAGGGTTGGGGCAATCAGCCCCAGCATTTT.

The chain joins TRBV19 to TRBJ2-1, with 9 bases lining up with TRBD2. V shed 3 bases and J 0 bases; nucleotides not matched to a gene: 6. The CDR3 is made up of 17 amino acids. CDR1 LNHDA and CDR2 SQIVND come from the germline V gene (reference sequence). The DNA for the CDR3 is TGTGCCAGTAGTATCCCACCAGCGGGAGGCTCCTACAATGAGCAGTTCTTC. The encoded protein is CASSIPPAGGSYNEQFF.

This chain connects TRBV6-5 to TRBJ1-2; perhaps TRBD1 as D (6 bases). V was trimmed by 10 bases and J by 3 bases, leaving 12 bases between them. Germline V lookup: CDR1 MNHEY, CDR2 SVGAGI. The CDR3 spans 12 residues. Here the CDR3 reads CATSDSHYGYTF. The CDR3 DNA is TGTGCCACCTCGGACAGTCACTATGGCTACACCTTC.

This clone was picked up one time. This chain links TRBV18 with TRBJ1-2; D is perhaps TRBD1 (5 bases). V was trimmed by 5 bases and J by 5 bases, leaving 12 bases between them. This CDR3 region has 13 residues. Germline loops: CDR1 KGHSH, CDR2 LQKENI. The CDR3 here is CASSISGRYGYTF. CDR3 coding DNA: TGTGCCAGCTCAATTTCAGGGAGGTATGGCTACACCTTC.

The chain joins TRBV5-1 to TRBJ1-4; 9 bases are a match to TRBD1. Germline trimming cut 4 bases from V and 4 bases from J; bases unmatched to any gene: 2. CDR3 length: 14 residues. Looked up from germline, CDR1 is SGHRS and CDR2 is YFSETQ. Here the CDR3 reads CASSTGGVNEKLFF. CDR3 nucleotides: TGCGCCAGCAGCACAGGGGGCGTTAATGAAAAACTGTTTTTT.

The gene calls are TRBV19 and TRBJ2-1; 10 nucleotides align to TRBD2. The germline gives CDR1 LNHDA, CDR2 SQIVND (reference sequence). This CDR3 comprises 17 residues. Trimming removed 3 bases from V and 10 bases from J; junction bases left unmatched: 15. This CDR3 reads CASSIVFGASGSGEQFF. DNA of the CDR3: TGTGCCAGTAGTATTGTCTTCGGGGCTAGCGGGAGCGGGGAGCAGTTCTTC. Complete variable domain (other parts from reference TRBV19 and TRBJ2-1): DGGITQSPKYLFRKEGQNVTLSCEQNLNHDAMYWYRQDPGQGLRLIYYSQIVNDFQKGDIAEGYSVSREKKESFPLTVTSAQKNPTAFYLCASSIVFGASGSGEQFFGPGTRLTVL.

The chain couples TRBV19 to TRBJ1-4; possibly TRBD1 for D (5 bases). CDR1 is LNHDA, CDR2 SQIVND, per germline (reference sequence). The V gene lost 8 bases and the J gene lost 10 bases, with 26 bases spanning the gap. The CDR3 consists of 16 residues. CDR3 sequence reads: CASANLGTSRGGKLFF. The DNA of the CDR3 is TGTGCCAGTGCTAATCTCGGGACCTCCCGGGGAGGAAAACTGTTTTTT.

This chain uses TRBV7-6 with TRBJ1-1; tentatively, D is TRBD1 (6 bases). The germline V and J ends were trimmed by 4 bases and 1 base, with 13 bases remaining between them. The germline V gene encodes CDR1 SGHVS and CDR2 FNYEAQ. The CDR3 loop spans 15 amino acids. The CDR3 sequence is CASSSTGLGNTEAFF. CDR3 coding DNA: TGTGCCAGCAGCTCAACAGGGTTGGGGAACACTGAAGCTTTCTTT.